Sequencing of this T cell receptor (beta chain) was carried out in a study of regulatory T cells in long-lasting Graves disease. Assembly of TCR beta libraries relied on iRepertoire HTBI primers together with Arm-PCR of CDR3 regions. Authors' processing steps: The identification of approximately 62 TRBV and approximately 13 TRBJ segments was made across samples. One entry per CDR3 protein results from TCRdb running MiXCR on the multiplex PCR reads. The authors' filters were not applied to this entry. The repertoire holds almost 450,000 distinct CDR3 sequences, with roughly 15% as singletons. This clonotype showed up many times. Time point defined: newly diagnosed GD, antithyroid drugs for less than 3 months. Researchers made the TCR library from RNA that was extracted from PBMCs. Patients met American Thyroid Association criteria for Graves' disease. The same data also contributed to another study, on T cells in Graves' hyperthyroidism and ophthalmopathy. From that study: Blood samples included most of the expanded thyroid clonotypes exceeding 0.001. From stable hyperthyroidism, ophthalmopathy was separated by a 13 V-J model.

The sample in question was peripheral blood mononuclear cells (PBMCs), obtained at new diagnosis, from a patient treated with antithyroid drugs. The source of this sequence is a woman aged 30 to 39 with Graves disease.

CDR3 in amino acids: CASSASTGVQETQYF. Here the CDR3 DNA reads TGTGCCAGCAGTGCCTCGACAGGGGTGCAAGAGACCCAGTACTTC. The rearrangement uses TRBV12-3 or TRBV12-4 and TRBJ2-5, with 8 bases lining up with TRBD1. The trim removed 5 bases at V and 2 bases at J, leaving 7 bases unmatched. The CDR3 covers 15 residues.